This T cell receptor (beta chain) was profiled in a study of human T cells and chemical hapten exposure. CDR3 length: 16 amino acids. Between the trimmed V and J ends, which lost 7 bases and 4 bases, there was a span of 20 bases. This clonotype was counted at least ten times. Specified time point: patch test 2, 6 weeks after DPC sensitization. Sample treatment: therapeutic diphenylcyclopropenone sensitization with weekly scalp DPC. A single record per CDR3 protein comes from TCRdb applying MiXCR to the RACE reads. Of some 350,000 distinct CDR3 sequences in the sample, nearly 6.5% are singletons; the top ten hold under 7%.

The TCR originated in a woman aged 18 to 35 with alopecia areata. Some clones in this sample may be carry-over from other donors' samples. The rearrangement links TRBV12-3 or TRBV12-4 to TRBJ1-3; D remains ambiguous. The source was whole blood, collected in connection with sensitization to the hapten diphenylcyclopropenone (DPC). Written as DNA, the CDR3 is TGTGCCAGCAACCTATACGGACCCCTCGTAGGAAACACCATATATTTT. This encodes CASNLYGPLVGNTIYF.